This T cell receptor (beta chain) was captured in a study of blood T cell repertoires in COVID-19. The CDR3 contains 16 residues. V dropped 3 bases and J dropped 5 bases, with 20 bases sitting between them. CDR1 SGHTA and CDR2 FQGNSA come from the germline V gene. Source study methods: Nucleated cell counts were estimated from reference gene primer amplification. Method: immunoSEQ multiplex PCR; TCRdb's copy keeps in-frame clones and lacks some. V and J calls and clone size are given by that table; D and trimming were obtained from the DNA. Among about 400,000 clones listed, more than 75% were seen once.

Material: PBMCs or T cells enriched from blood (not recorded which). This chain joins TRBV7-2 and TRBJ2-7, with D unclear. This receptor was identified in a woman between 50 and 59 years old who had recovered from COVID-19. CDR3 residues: CASSFGFVLVSDEQYF. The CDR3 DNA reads TGTGCCAGCAGCTTCGGGTTTGTCCTAGTATCCGACGAGCAGTACTTC.